Following are 11 T cell receptor beta chains from one sample sequenced in a study of response to subunit inactivated influenza vaccine. TCRdb reanalysed the RT-PCR reads using MiXCR and keeps one entry per CDR3 protein. The sample has hundreds of thousands of distinct CDR3 sequences, roughly 9.7% seen once. The material was PBMCs from blood, obtained 45 days after vaccination. The receptors derive from a man between 50 and 59 years old who received an inactivated influenza vaccine.

The chain is built from TRBV2 and TRBJ2-7; the D gene is possibly TRBD1 (6 bases). The CDR3 spans 15 residues. V lost 3 bases and J lost 4, with 16 bases in between. Germline V gene lookup returns CDR1 SNHLY and CDR2 FYNNEI. Here the CDR3 DNA reads TGTGCCAGCAGTGACTTGGGGGCGCAAGATTACGAGCAGTACTTC. This gives the protein CASSDLGAQDYEQYF.

This clonotype has a handful of counts. The chain joins TRBV27 to TRBJ1-6; possibly TRBD1 for D (5 bases). Per the germline V gene, CDR1 is MNHEY and CDR2 is SMNVEV (reference sequence). The CDR3 extends over 15 amino acids. V lost 7 bases and J lost 9, with 19 bases in between. The CDR3 coding sequence is TGTGCCAGCACCCCCTCCGGGACGGGGTTTTCACCCCTCCACTTT. It codes for CASTPSGTGFSPLHF.

This chain links TRBV29-1 with TRBJ2-7; 7 positions match TRBD2. Looked up from germline, CDR1 is SQVTM and CDR2 is ANQGSEA. V shed 1 base, J shed 7 bases, and the junction held 13 bases outside the gene matches. The CDR3 length is 15 residues. CDR3 sequence reads: CSVEAWRESRWEQYF. In nucleotides, the CDR3 is TGCAGCGTTGAAGCTTGGCGGGAGTCTCGATGGGAGCAGTACTTC.

This clonotype has only a few counts. This sequence joins TRBV20-1 and TRBJ2-5; TRBD2 matches at 9 bases. V lost 1 base to trimming and J lost 2 bases; unmatched junction nucleotides: 8. This CDR3 has 16 residues. Germline CDR1 DFQATT, CDR2 SNEGSKA (reference sequence). The CDR3 is CSARVFSGGSQETQYF. CDR3 sequence (DNA): TGCAGTGCTAGAGTTTTTAGCGGGGGATCACAAGAGACCCAGTACTTC.

V and J are TRBV7-9 and TRBJ2-2, with D maybe TRBD2 (5 bases). With 3 bases removed from V and 6 bases from J, the gap between germline ends came to 14 bases. CDR1 is SEHNR and CDR2 is FQNEAQ in the germline V gene (reference sequence). This CDR3 contains 15 residues. CDR3 amino acids: CASSFGLPGAGELFF. CDR3 sequence (DNA): TGTGCCAGCAGCTTCGGACTTCCCGGGGCCGGGGAGCTGTTTTTT.

This clonotype was recorded many times. The rearrangement uses TRBV6-2 or TRBV6-3 and TRBJ2-1; 11 bases are shared with TRBD2. Unmatched junction bases numbered 6, after V lost 5 bases and J lost 15 bases. The CDR3 totals 12 residues. Germline lookup yields CDR1 MNHEY and CDR2 SVGEGT. CDR3 nucleotides: TGTGCCAGCAGTCTCGGACTAGCGGGTCCGTTCTTC. Translation: CASSLGLAGPFF.

This clonotype has more than one count but fewer than ten. The chain joins TRBV9 to TRBJ2-5; D unclear. The CDR3 sequence is 15 residues long. Germline assignment: CDR1 SGDLS and CDR2 YYNGEE. V lost 0 bases, J lost 5 bases, and 14 bases lay in between. Here the CDR3 reads CASSVGNSQPETQYF. DNA of the CDR3: TGTGCCAGCAGCGTAGGAAACAGCCAACCTGAGACCCAGTACTTC.

Details on this clonotype: A read error may be the cause here, since a much bigger clone is one base away. The chain employs TRBV7-2 and TRBJ2-5; D not resolved. The V end lost 3 bases, the J end lost 0 bases, and 5 bases lay between the germline ends. The CDR3 is 13 amino acids. Germline V lookup: CDR1 SGHTA, CDR2 FQGNSA. The CDR3 DNA follows: TGTGCCAGCAGCTTCCCGAACCAAGAGACCCAGTACTTC. It yields the protein CASSFPNQETQYF.

V is TRBV4-1 and J is TRBJ2-3; D is possibly TRBD2 (6 bases). The CDR3 loop spans 15 amino acids. The ends were cut back, 2 bases at V and 6 bases at J, with 15 bases in the middle. Germline loops: CDR1 MGHRA, CDR2 YSYEKL. CDR3 in amino acids: CASSQQLAPLDTQYF. CDR3 in DNA: TGCGCCAGCAGCCAACAACTAGCTCCTTTGGATACGCAGTATTTT.

The genes are TRBV24-1 and TRBJ2-1; D is unresolved. Germline loops: CDR1 KGHDR, CDR2 SFDVKD. The CDR3 has 16 amino acids. V dropped 1 base and J dropped 3 bases, with 12 bases sitting between them. CDR3: CATSDLGPGNYNEQFF. DNA for the CDR3: TGTGCCACCAGTGATTTAGGCCCCGGAAACTACAATGAGCAGTTCTTC.

This clonotype was observed a handful of times. The chain employs TRBV4-1 and TRBJ2-7, with TRBD2 matching 8 bases. Germline V gene sequence: CDR1 MGHRA, CDR2 YSYEKL. Trimming cost V 1 base and J 2 bases; bases outside gene matches: 10. The CDR3 sequence is 17 residues long. CDR3 residues: CASSQVGTRHRAYEQYF. The CDR3 bases are TGCGCCAGCAGCCAAGTAGGGACTAGACACCGCGCCTACGAGCAGTACTTC.